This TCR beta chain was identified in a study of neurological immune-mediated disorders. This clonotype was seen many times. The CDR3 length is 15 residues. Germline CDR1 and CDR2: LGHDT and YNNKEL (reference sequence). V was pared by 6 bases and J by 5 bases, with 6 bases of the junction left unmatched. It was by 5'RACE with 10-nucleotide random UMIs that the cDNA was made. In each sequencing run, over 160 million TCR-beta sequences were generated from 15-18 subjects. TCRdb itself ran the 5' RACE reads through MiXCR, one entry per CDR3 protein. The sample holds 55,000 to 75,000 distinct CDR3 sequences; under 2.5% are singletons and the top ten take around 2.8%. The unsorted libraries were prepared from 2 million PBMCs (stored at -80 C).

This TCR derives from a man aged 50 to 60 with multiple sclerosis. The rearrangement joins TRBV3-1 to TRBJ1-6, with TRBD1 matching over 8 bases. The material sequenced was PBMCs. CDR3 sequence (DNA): TGTGCCAGCAGTTCCCGGGACAGGCATAATTCACCCCTCCACTTT. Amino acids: CASSSRDRHNSPLHF.